The rows below give T cell receptor beta chains drawn from one sample of a study of T-cell reconstitution after alpha-beta-depleted transplantation in children. Each CDR3 protein is one row after TCRdb ran MiXCR on the PCR reads. Among approximately 110,000 distinct CDR3 sequences, over 9% were seen once, and the ten largest hold less than 40%. Sequencing was performed on PBMCs, taken before TCRalphabeta/CD19-depleted stem cell transplant. These receptors all stem from a boy aged 2 to 9 with acute lymphoblastic leukemia, due to receive a stem cell transplant. The CDR3 runs from the conserved cysteine through the conserved F or W. Each record gives: D gene, J gene, V gene, clone size, CDR3 protein, CDR3 DNA. A D gene is named only where the DNA matches it firmly. Clone size is given for some rows only: seen once, a few or many times, or a class if the clone is expanded.

>NA|TRBJ1-1|TRBV25-1|NA
CASSESGAMNTEAFF
TGTGCCAGCAGTGAATCGGGGGCGATGAACACTGAAGCTTTCTTT
>TRBD1|TRBJ1-2|TRBV3-1|NA
CASSRTGGYGYTF
TGTGCCAGCAGCCGGACAGGGGGTTATGGCTACACCTTC
>TRBD2|TRBJ2-3|TRBV12-3/TRBV12-4|many
CASRKSGSVIDTQYF
TGTGCCAGCAGGAAAAGCGGGAGCGTCATAGATACGCAGTATTTT
>NA|TRBJ2-1|TRBV29-1|NA
CSVEGGWWDAPRSYNEQFF
TGCAGCGTTGAAGGGGGGTGGTGGGACGCCCCAAGGTCCTACAATGAGCAGTTCTTC
>NA|TRBJ2-3|TRBV5-1|many
CASSLEVSGDTQYF
TGCGCCAGCAGCTTGGAGGTATCGGGAGATACGCAGTATTTT
>NA|TRBJ2-7|TRBV25-1|few
CASSEHITGFEQYF
TGTGCCAGCAGTGAACATATCACAGGGTTCGAGCAGTACTTC
>NA|TRBJ1-1|TRBV28|NA
CASSLRAGAGTEAFF
TGTGCCAGCAGTCTCCGCGCAGGGGCCGGAACTGAAGCTTTCTTT
>NA|TRBJ2-5|TRBV25-1|few
CASSEKTRGPQETQYF
TGTGCCAGCAGTGAAAAAACTAGGGGCCCCCAAGAGACCCAGTACTTC
>NA|TRBJ2-7|TRBV7-2|few
CASSTDYEYEQYF
TGTGCCAGCAGCACGGACTACGAATACGAGCAGTACTTC
>TRBD2|TRBJ2-7|TRBV7-9|few
CAGSGIRNEQYF
TGTGCGGGTAGCGGGATCCGCAACGAGCAGTACTTC
>TRBD2|TRBJ2-1|TRBV6-5|few
CASSYGLAGDNEQFF
TGTGCCAGCAGTTACGGACTAGCGGGAGACAATGAGCAGTTCTTC
>NA|TRBJ2-2|TRBV20-1|many
CSAGAVGELFF
TGCAGTGCGGGGGCGGTCGGGGAGCTGTTTTTT
>TRBD2|TRBJ2-7|TRBV10-3|NA
CAIAVGRESNEQYF
TGTGCCATCGCTGTCGGGCGGGAGTCGAACGAGCAGTACTTC
>NA|TRBJ2-5|TRBV12-3/TRBV12-4|NA
CASSLSTQATQYF
TGTGCCAGCAGTTTGTCCACTCAAGCGACCCAGTACTTC
>NA|TRBJ2-7|TRBV11-2|many
CASSGSQSTGTLAYEQYF
TGTGCCAGCAGCGGCTCACAATCAACAGGGACACTCGCATACGAGCAGTACTTC
>NA|TRBJ1-1|TRBV28|NA
CASRRAPRTEAFF
TGTGCCAGCAGACGGGCCCCGCGCACTGAAGCTTTCTTT
>NA|TRBJ2-7|TRBV16|NA
CASSQFSSALPYEQYF
TGTGCCAGCAGCCAATTTTCTAGCGCTTTACCCTACGAGCAGTACTTC
>NA|TRBJ1-5|TRBV5-6|NA
CAISLGGRGGVSNQPQHF
TGTGCCATCAGCTTGGGAGGCAGGGGTGGGGTGAGCAATCAGCCCCAGCATTTT
>TRBD2|TRBJ2-7|TRBV5-1|few
CASSPTSSGGYYEQYF
TGCGCCAGCAGCCCAACATCTAGCGGGGGGTACTACGAGCAGTACTTC
>TRBD1|TRBJ2-6|TRBV5-6|many
CASSLGGTGPGANVLTF
TGTGCCAGCAGCTTGGGGGGGACAGGGCCGGGGGCCAACGTCCTGACTTTC
>NA|TRBJ2-2|TRBV2|many
CASSEQGPTGELFF
TGTGCCAGCAGTGAACAGGGACCCACCGGGGAGCTGTTTTTT
>NA|TRBJ2-4|TRBV12-3/TRBV12-4|many
CASSSPGENIQYF
TGTGCCAGCAGTTCACCCGGCGAAAACATTCAGTACTTC
>NA|TRBJ2-7|TRBV15|NA
CATSTPGRTQPGEQYF
TGTGCCACCAGCACCCCCGGTCGGACTCAACCGGGGGAGCAGTACTTC
>TRBD1|TRBJ2-3|TRBV7-9|many
CASSIDRASTDTQYF
TGTGCCAGCAGCATCGACAGGGCAAGCACAGATACGCAGTATTTT
>TRBD2|TRBJ2-7|TRBV7-2|NA
CASSFSGGEQYF
TGTGCCAGCAGCTTCTCGGGGGGCGAGCAGTACTTC
>TRBD2|TRBJ2-7|TRBV15|few
CATSRGQLAGDYEQYF
TGTGCCACCAGCAGGGGCCAACTAGCGGGAGACTACGAGCAGTACTTC
>TRBD1|TRBJ1-2|TRBV7-9|NA
CASSFLGQASLRDGYTF
TGTGCCAGCAGCTTCTTGGGACAGGCGAGTCTCCGGGATGGCTACACCTTC
>NA|TRBJ2-7|TRBV20-1|few
CSAGAVDEQYF
TGCAGTGCTGGCGCGGTGGACGAGCAGTACTTC
>NA|TRBJ2-7|TRBV10-2|few
CASSDPGRLYEQYF
TGCGCCAGCAGTGACCCGGGACGGCTCTACGAGCAGTACTTC
>NA|TRBJ1-2|TRBV12-3/TRBV12-4|few
CASSFHRGYTF
TGTGCCAGCAGTTTCCACAGGGGCTACACCTTC
>TRBD1|TRBJ1-5|TRBV7-8|NA
CASSLNQGDQPQHF
TGTGCCAGCAGCTTAAATCAGGGGGATCAGCCCCAGCATTTT
>NA|TRBJ1-1|TRBV7-9|few
CASSLAGGENTEAFF
TGTGCCAGCAGCTTAGCAGGAGGGGAGAACACTGAAGCTTTCTTT
>TRBD2|TRBJ2-7|TRBV7-2|NA
CASSLAPGGGIYEQYF
TGTGCCAGCAGCTTAGCGCCCGGCGGGGGTATTTACGAGCAGTACTTC
>TRBD2|TRBJ2-1|TRBV11-1|NA
CASSLGLIAGVSGDEQFF
TGTGCCAGCAGCTTAGGGCTGATAGCGGGAGTTTCGGGCGATGAGCAGTTCTTC
>TRBD2|TRBJ2-1|TRBV6-1|NA
CASIAGDSYNEQFF
TGTGCCAGTATAGCGGGAGACTCCTACAATGAGCAGTTCTTC
>NA|TRBJ1-3|TRBV27|few
CASSLSPGKPRESGNTIYF
TGTGCCAGCAGTTTATCGCCCGGCAAACCAAGGGAGTCTGGAAACACCATATATTTT
>TRBD1|TRBJ1-1|TRBV7-6|NA
CASSVAGTGSSTEAFF
TGTGCCAGCAGCGTCGCCGGGACAGGGTCGAGCACTGAAGCTTTCTTT
>TRBD2|TRBJ2-1|TRBV5-1|many
CASSFISGRAPNEQFF
TGCGCCAGCAGCTTCATTAGCGGGAGGGCCCCCAATGAGCAGTTCTTC
>NA|TRBJ1-1|TRBV20-1|few
CSARGSTGLGGAFF
TGCAGTGCTAGAGGCTCGACAGGACTGGGGGGAGCTTTCTTT
>TRBD1|TRBJ2-2|TRBV7-9|few
CASSSTQDRGDNGELFF
TGTGCCAGCAGCTCAACACAGGACAGGGGTGATAACGGGGAGCTGTTTTTT
>TRBD1|TRBJ2-1|TRBV20-1|NA
CSALARGRFNEQFF
TGCAGTGCTCTGGCCAGGGGGCGTTTCAATGAGCAGTTCTTC
>NA|TRBJ2-1|TRBV20-1|few
CSARGGGPNEQFF
TGCAGTGCTAGGGGGGGAGGACCCAATGAGCAGTTCTTC
>TRBD1|TRBJ1-1|TRBV7-8|few
CASSDQTGDTEAFF
TGTGCCAGCAGCGACCAGACAGGGGACACTGAAGCTTTCTTT
>TRBD1|TRBJ2-5|TRBV29-1|many
CSTMGRGQGETQYF
TGCAGTACCATGGGCAGGGGGCAGGGAGAGACCCAGTACTTC
>TRBD1|TRBJ2-2|TRBV12-3/TRBV12-4|few
CASSGTGYTGELFF
TGTGCCAGCAGTGGGACAGGGTATACCGGGGAGCTGTTTTTT
>TRBD2|TRBJ2-5|TRBV20-1|many
CSAIGAGGQETQYF
TGCAGTGCTATCGGAGCGGGAGGACAAGAGACCCAGTACTTC
>NA|TRBJ1-1|TRBV20-1|many
CSALLNTEAFF
TGCAGTGCTCTTCTTAACACTGAAGCTTTCTTT
>NA|TRBJ1-1|TRBV6-1|few
CASSSLPAGNTEAFF
TGTGCCAGCAGCTCCCTTCCCGCGGGGAACACTGAAGCTTTCTTT